The present entry profiles one T cell receptor (beta chain) with its context. This sample was taken from a study of T cell responses to AZD1222 COVID-19 vaccine. Sequencing was performed with immunoSEQ multiplex PCR; in TCRdb, only in-frame clones are kept and a portion is missing. Here the sample spans roughly 170,000 clones, 85% to 95% being singletons. The germline gives CDR1 SGHTS, CDR2 YDEGEE. V gave up 6 bases and J gave up 12 bases; unmatched junction bases: 10. The CDR3 loop spans 12 amino acids. The receptor comes from an adult who received the AZD1222 COVID-19 vaccine. V is TRBV5-8 and J is TRBJ1-1; 8 bases fit TRBD1. The sequencing here drew on peripheral blood, taken 28 days after the second AZD1222 dose. In DNA form, the CDR3 reads TGTGCCAGCATAGTAAGGACAGGGAGGCCTTTCTTT. Its protein is CASIVRTGRPFF.